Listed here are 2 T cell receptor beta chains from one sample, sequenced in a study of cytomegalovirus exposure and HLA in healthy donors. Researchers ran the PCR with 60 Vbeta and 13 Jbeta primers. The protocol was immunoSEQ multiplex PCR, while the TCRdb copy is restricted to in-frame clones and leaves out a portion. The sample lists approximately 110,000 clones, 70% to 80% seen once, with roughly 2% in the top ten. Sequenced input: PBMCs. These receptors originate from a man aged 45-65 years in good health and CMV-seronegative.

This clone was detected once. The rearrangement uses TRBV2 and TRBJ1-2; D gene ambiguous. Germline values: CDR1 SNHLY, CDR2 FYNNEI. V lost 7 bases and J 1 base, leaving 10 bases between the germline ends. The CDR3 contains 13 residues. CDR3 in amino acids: CASTLRDNYGYTF. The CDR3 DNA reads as TGTGCCAGCACCCTCCGAGATAACTATGGCTACACCTTC.

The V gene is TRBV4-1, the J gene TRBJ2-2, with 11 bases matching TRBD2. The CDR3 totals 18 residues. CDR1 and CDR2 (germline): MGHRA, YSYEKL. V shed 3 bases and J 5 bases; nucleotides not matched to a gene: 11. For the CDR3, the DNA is TGCGCCAGCAGCCACCGAGCCTTAGCGGGGGGGCGGACCGGGGAGCTGTTTTTT. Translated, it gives CASSHRALAGGRTGELFF.